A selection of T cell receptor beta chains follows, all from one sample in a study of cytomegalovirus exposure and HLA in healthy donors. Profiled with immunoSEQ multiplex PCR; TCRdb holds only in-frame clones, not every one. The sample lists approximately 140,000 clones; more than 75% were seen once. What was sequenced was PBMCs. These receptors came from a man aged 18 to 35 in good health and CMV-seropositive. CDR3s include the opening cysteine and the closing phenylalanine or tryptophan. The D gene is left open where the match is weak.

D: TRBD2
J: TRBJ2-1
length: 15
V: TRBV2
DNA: TGTGCCAGCAGTGAGTCCAGCGGGGGGGGTAATGAGCAGTTCTTC
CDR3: CASSESSGGGNEQFF

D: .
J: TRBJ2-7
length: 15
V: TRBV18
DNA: TGTGCCAGCTCACCACAGACTAGTCCCTCCTACGAGCAGTACTTC
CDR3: CASSPQTSPSYEQYF

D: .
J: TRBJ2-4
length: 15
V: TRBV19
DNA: TGTGCCAGTAGTAACATGGACTACTCCAAAAACATTCAGTACTTC
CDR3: CASSNMDYSKNIQYF

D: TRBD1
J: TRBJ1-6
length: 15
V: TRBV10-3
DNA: TGTGCCATCAGTCAGACAGGGGGCCAGAATTCACCCCTCCACTTT
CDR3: CAISQTGGQNSPLHF

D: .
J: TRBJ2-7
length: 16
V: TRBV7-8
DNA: TGTGCCAGCAGCCAAGGAATCTGGACATTACGCTACGAGCAGTACTTC
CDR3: CASSQGIWTLRYEQYF

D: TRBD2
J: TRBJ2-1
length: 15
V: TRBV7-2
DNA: TGTGCCAGCAGCACATCCGGGACTAGTTTTGATGAGCAGTTCTTC
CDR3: CASSTSGTSFDEQFF

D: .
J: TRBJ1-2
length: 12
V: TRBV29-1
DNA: TGCAGCGCTTCGGGAGGCCCCTATGGCTACACCTTC
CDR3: CSASGGPYGYTF

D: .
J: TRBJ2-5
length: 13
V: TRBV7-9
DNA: TGTGCCAGCTCCCTTGGCAACCAAGAGACCCAGTACTTC
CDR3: CASSLGNQETQYF

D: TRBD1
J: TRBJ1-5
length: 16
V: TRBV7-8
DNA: TGTGCCAGCAGCTCCGCAGGGGGCCGCAGCAATCAGCCCCAGCATTTT
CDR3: CASSSAGGRSNQPQHF

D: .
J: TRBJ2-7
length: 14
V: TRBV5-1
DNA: TGCGCCAGCAGCTCAACAGGGAGCTCCTACGAGCAGTACTTC
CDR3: CASSSTGSSYEQYF

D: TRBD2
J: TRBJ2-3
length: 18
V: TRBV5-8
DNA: TGTGCCAGCAGCGCCCGGACTAGCGGGGGGCCCGGGGCAGATACGCAGTATTTT
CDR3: CASSARTSGGPGADTQYF

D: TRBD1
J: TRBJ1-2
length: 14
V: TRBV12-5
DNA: TGTGCTAGTGGTGCGGACAGGGGTAGCTATGGCTACACCTTC
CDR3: CASGADRGSYGYTF

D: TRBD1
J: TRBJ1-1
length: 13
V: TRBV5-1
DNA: TGCGCCAGCAGCTTCGGACAGGACACTGAAGCTTTCTTT
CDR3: CASSFGQDTEAFF

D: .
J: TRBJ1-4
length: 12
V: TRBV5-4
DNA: TGTGCCAGCAGCTTGTTTCTTGGCAAACTGTTTTTT
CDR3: CASSLFLGKLFF

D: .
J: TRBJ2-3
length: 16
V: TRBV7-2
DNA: TGTGCCAGCAGCGCTGACGGGACTCATGGCCCAGATACGCAGTATTTT
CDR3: CASSADGTHGPDTQYF

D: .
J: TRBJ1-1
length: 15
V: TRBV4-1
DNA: TGCGCCAGCAGCCAAGAAAACCCGTGGGGCAGGGGAGCTTTCTTT
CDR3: CASSQENPWGRGAFF

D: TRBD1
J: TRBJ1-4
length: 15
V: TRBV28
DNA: TGTGCCAGCAGCCCCGGGACAGGGCCAAATGAAAAACTGTTTTTT
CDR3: CASSPGTGPNEKLFF

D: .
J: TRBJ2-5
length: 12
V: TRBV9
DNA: TGTGCCAGCAGCGACGACGGGGGGACCCAGTACTTC
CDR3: CASSDDGGTQYF

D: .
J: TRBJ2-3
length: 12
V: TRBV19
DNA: TGTGCCAGTAGTACGGACTTGGGGACGCAGTATTTT
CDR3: CASSTDLGTQYF

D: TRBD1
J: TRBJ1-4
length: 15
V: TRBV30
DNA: TGTGCCTGGAGTGTGACAGGGGGAAGAGCTGAAAAACTGTTTTTT
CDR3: CAWSVTGGRAEKLFF

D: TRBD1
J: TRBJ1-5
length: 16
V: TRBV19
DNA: TGTGCCAGCGAGACAGGGGGCCTACCCAGCAATCAGCCCCAGCATTTT
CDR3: CASETGGLPSNQPQHF

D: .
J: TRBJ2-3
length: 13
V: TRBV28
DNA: TGTGCCAGCACTGAGTTCTCCACAGATACGCAGTATTTT
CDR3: CASTEFSTDTQYF

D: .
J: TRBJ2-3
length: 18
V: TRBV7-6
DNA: TGTGCCAGCAGCGGGGAGGCCTCGATCCTTTCTAGCACAGATACGCAGTATTTT
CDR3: CASSGEASILSSTDTQYF

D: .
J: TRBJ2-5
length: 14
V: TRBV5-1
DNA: TGCGCCAGCAGCTTGGGGCCTCGTGGAGAGACCCAGTACTTC
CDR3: CASSLGPRGETQYF

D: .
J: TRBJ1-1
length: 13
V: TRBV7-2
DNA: TGTGCCAGCAGCTTAGGCCGGACAGTTGAAGCTTTCTTT
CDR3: CASSLGRTVEAFF

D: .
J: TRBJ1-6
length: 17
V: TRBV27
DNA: TGTGCCAGCAGTTCCCCTACAGGGAGATCCTATAATTCACCCCTCCACTTT
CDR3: CASSSPTGRSYNSPLHF

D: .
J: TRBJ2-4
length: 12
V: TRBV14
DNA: TGTGCCAGCAGCCAAGGGGGAGGCATTCAGTACTTC
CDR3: CASSQGGGIQYF

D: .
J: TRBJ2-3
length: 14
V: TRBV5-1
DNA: TGCGCCAGCAGCTACTTCGACAAAAAAGATACGCAGTATTTT
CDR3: CASSYFDKKDTQYF

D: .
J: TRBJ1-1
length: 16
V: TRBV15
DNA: TGTGCCACCAGCAGAGGTGGGACACACATGAACACTGAAGCTTTCTTT
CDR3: CATSRGGTHMNTEAFF

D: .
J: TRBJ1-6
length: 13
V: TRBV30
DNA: TGTGCCTGGACGCAGGGTTATAATTCACCCCTCCACTTT
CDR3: CAWTQGYNSPLHF

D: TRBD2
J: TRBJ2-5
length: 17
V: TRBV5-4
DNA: TGTGCCAGCAGCTTGGCCCGGACAAGCGGGGGGCGGGAGACCCAGTACTTC
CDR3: CASSLARTSGGRETQYF